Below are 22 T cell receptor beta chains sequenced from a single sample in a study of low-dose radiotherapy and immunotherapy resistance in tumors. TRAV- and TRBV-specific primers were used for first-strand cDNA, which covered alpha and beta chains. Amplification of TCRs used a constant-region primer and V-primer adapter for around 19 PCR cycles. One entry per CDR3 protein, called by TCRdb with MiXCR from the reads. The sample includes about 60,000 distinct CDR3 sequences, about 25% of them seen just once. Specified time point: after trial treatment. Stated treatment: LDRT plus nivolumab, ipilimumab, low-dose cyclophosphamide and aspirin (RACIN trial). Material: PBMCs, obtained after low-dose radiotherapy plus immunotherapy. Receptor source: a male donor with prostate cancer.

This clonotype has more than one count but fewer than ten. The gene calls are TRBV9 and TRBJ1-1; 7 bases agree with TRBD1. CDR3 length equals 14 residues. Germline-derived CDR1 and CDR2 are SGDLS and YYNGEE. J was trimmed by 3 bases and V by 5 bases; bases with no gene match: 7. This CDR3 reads CASSIRGRDTEAFF. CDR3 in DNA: TGTGCCAGCAGTATTAGGGGGCGCGACACTGAAGCTTTCTTT.

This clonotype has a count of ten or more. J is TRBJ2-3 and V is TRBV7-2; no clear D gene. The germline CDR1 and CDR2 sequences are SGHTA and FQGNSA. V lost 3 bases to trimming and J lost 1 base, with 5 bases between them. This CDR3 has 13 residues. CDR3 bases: TGTGCCAGCAGCTTTCCCGGCACAGATACGCAGTATTTT. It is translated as CASSFPGTDTQYF.

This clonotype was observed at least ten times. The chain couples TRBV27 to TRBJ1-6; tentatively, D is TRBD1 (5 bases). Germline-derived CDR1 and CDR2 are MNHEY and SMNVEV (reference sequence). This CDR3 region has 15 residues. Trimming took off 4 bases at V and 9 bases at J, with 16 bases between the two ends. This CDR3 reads CASSSSPDSTSPLHF. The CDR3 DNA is TGTGCCAGCAGTTCCTCACCCGACAGTACTTCACCCCTCCACTTT.

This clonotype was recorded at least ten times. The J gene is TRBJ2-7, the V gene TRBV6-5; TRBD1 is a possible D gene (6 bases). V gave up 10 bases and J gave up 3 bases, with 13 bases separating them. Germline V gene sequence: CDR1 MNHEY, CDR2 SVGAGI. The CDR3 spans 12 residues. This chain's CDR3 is CATRGHLYEQYF. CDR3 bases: TGTGCCACCAGGGGCCACCTCTACGAGCAGTACTTC.

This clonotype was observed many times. The CDR3, as DNA: TGCAGCGATACTAGGGGGGCGGGTGGCTACACCTTC. Translating gives CSDTRGAGGYTF. The V and J genes are TRBV29-1 and TRBJ1-2; a weak D match, TRBD1 (6 bases). Trimming took off 7 bases at V and 7 bases at J, with 16 bases between the two ends. Germline CDR1 and CDR2: SQVTM and ANQGSEA. The CDR3 covers 12 residues.

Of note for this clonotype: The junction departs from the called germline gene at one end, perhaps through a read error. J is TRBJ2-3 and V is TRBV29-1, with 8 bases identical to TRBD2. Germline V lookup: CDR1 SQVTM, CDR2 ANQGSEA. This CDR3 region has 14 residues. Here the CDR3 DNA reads TGCAGCGTCGAAGCCGGGGGGGGCACAGATACGCAGTATTTT. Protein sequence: CSVEAGGGTDTQYF.

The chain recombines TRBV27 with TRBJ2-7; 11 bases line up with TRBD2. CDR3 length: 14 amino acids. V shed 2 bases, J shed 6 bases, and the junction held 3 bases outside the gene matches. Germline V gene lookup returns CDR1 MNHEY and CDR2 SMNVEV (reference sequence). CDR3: CASSLETSGIEQYF. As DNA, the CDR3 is TGTGCCAGCAGTTTAGAGACTAGCGGGATCGAGCAGTACTTC.

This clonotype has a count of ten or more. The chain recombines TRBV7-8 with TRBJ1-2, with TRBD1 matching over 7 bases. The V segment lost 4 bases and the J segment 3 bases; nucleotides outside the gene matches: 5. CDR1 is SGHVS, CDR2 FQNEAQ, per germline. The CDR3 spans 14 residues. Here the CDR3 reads CASSSTTGDYGYTF. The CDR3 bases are TGTGCCAGCAGCTCGACTACAGGGGACTATGGCTACACCTTC. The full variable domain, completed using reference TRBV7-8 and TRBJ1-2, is GAGVSQSPRYKVAKRGQDVALRCDPISGHVSLFWYQQALGQGPEFLTYFQNEAQLDKSGLPSDRFFAERPEGSVSTLKIQRTQQEDSAVYLCASSSTTGDYGYTFGSGTRLTVV.

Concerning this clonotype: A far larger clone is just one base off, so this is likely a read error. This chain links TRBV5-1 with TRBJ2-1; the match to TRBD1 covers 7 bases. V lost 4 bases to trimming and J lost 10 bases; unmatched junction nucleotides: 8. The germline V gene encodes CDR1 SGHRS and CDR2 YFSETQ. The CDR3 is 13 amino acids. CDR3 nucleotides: TGCGCCAGCAGCCAGGGACAGTTCTACGAGCAGTTCTTC. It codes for CASSQGQFYEQFF.

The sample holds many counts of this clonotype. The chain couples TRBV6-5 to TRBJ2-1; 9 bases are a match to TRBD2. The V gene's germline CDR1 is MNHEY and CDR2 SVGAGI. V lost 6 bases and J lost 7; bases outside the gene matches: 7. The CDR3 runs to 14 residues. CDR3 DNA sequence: TGTGCCAGCAGGCGACCTAGCGGGACGAATGAGCAGTTCTTC. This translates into CASRRPSGTNEQFF.

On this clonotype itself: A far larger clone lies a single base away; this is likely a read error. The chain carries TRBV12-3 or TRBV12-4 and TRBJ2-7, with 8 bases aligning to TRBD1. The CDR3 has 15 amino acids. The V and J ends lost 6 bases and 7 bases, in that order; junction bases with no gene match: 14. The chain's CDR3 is CASRQAGTGYNEQYF. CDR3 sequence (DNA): TGTGCCAGCAGGCAAGCCGGGACAGGATACAATGAGCAGTACTTC.

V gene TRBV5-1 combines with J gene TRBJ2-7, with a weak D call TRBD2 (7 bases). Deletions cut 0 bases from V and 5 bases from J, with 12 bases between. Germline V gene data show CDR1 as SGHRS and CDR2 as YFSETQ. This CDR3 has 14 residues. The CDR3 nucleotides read TGCGCCAGCAGCTTGGAGGGGGGGCGGAACGAGCAGTACTTC. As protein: CASSLEGGRNEQYF.

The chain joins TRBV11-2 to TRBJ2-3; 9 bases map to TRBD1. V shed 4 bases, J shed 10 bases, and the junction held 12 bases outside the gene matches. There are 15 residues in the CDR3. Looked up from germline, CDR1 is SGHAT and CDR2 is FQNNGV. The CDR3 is CASSYGQGISLPQYF. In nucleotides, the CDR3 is TGTGCCAGCAGCTACGGACAGGGGATCTCTCTACCGCAGTATTTT. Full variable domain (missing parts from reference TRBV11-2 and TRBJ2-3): EAGVAQSPRYKIIEKRQSVAFWCNPISGHATLYWYQQILGQGPKLLIQFQNNGVVDDSQLPKDRFSAERLKGVDSTLKIQPAKLEDSAVYLCASSYGQGISLPQYFGPGTRLTVL.

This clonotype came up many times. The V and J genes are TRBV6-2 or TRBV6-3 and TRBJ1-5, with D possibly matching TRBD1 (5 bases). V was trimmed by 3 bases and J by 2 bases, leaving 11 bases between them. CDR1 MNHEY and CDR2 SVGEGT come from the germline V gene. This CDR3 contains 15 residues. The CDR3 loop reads CASSYSSQGNQPQHF. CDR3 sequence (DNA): TGTGCCAGCAGTTATAGCTCACAGGGCAATCAGCCCCAGCATTTT.

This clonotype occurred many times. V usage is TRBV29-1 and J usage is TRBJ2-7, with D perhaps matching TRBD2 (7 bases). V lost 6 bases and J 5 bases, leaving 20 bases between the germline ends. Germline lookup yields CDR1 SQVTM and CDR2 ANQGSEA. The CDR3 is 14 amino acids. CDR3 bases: TGCAGCGTCCCGGGACCGAGGGGGAGGGACGAGCAGTACTTC. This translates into CSVPGPRGRDEQYF.

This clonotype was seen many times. The CDR3 DNA reads as TGTGCCAGTAGTATTGGGGCGGGAGCCAGCACAGATACGCAGTATTTT. It specifies CASSIGAGASTDTQYF. This chain uses TRBV19 with TRBJ2-3; TRBD2 aligns across 7 bases. In germline, CDR1 is LNHDA, CDR2 SQIVND (reference sequence). Trimming removed 3 bases from V and 0 bases from J; junction bases left unmatched: 6. The CDR3 extends over 16 amino acids.

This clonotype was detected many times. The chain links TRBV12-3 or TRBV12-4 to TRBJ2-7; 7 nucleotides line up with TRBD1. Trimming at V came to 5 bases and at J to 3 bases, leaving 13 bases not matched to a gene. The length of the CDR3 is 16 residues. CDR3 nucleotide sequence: TGTGCCAGCAGTCCTCGGGACCGGGACAGCCTCTACGAGCAGTACTTC. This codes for CASSPRDRDSLYEQYF.

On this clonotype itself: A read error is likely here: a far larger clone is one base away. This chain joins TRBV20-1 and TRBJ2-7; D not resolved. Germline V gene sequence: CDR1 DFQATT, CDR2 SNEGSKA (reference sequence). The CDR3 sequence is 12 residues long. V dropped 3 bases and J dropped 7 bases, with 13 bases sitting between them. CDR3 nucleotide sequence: TGCAGTGCTAGCCTAACGGCCGATGAGCAGTACTTC. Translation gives CSASLTADEQYF.

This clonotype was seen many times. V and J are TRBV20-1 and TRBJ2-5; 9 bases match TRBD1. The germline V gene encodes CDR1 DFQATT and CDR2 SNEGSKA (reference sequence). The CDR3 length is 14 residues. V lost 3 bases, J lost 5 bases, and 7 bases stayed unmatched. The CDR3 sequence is CSARRGQGWETQYF. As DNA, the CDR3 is TGCAGTGCTAGGCGGGGACAGGGCTGGGAGACCCAGTACTTC.

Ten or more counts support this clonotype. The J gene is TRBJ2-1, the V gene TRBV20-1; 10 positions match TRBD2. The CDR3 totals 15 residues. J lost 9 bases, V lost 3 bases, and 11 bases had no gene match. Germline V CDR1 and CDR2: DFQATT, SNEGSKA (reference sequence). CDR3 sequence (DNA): TGCAGTGCTAGTCGACCGCTAGCGGGAGTGGTTGAGCAGTTCTTC. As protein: CSASRPLAGVVEQFF.

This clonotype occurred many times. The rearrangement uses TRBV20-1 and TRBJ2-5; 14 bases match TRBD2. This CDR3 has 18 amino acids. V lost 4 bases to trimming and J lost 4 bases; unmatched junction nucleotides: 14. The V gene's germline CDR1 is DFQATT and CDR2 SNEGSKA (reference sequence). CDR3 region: CSATKRETSGRARETQYF. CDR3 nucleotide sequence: TGCAGTGCTACCAAAAGGGAGACTAGCGGGAGGGCCAGAGAGACCCAGTACTTC.

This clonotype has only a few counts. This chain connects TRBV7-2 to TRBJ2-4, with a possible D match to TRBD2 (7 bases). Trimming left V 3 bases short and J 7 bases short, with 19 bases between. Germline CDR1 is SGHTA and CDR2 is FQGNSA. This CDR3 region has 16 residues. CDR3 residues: CASSFFWEGVGNIQYF. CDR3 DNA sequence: TGTGCCAGCAGCTTCTTTTGGGAGGGGGTTGGGAACATTCAGTACTTC.